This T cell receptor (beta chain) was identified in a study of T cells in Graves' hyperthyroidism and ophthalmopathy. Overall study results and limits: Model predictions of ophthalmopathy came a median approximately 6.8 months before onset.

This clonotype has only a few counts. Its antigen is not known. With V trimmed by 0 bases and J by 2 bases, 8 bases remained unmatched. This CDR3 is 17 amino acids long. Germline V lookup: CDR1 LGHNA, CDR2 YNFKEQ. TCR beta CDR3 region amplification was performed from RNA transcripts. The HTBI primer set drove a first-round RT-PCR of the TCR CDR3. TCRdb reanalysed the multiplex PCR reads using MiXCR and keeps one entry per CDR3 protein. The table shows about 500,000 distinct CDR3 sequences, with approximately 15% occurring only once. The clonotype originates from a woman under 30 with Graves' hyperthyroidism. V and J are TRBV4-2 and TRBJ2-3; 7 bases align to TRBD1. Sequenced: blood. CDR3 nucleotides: TGTGCCAGCAGCCAAGATCCCCGACAGGGATTCACAGATACGCAGTATTTT. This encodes CASSQDPRQGFTDTQYF.